The 29 T cell receptor beta chains given below trace back to one sample, sequenced in a study of T-cell memory formation after mild COVID-19. TCRdb analysed the 5' RACE reads with MiXCR anew, one entry per CDR3 protein. The table includes over 300,000 distinct CDR3 sequences, 20% to 25% detected once. The material sequenced was PBMCs or a T cell subset sorted from them (not recorded which). The receptor set was obtained from a young man who had mild COVID-19 (a few samples of this study predate the infection). Cell type and time point are not known.

This clonotype was detected only a few times. This rearrangement joins TRBV7-2 to TRBJ1-6; D gene unclear. The CDR3 sequence is 15 residues long. Trimming took off 2 bases at V and 4 bases at J, with 9 bases between the two ends. Germline V gives CDR1 SGHTA, CDR2 FQGNSA. The CDR3 reads CASSLSWAYNSPLHF. As DNA, the CDR3 is TGTGCCAGCAGCTTAAGTTGGGCGTATAATTCACCCCTCCACTTT.

This clonotype was seen a handful of times. The genes are TRBV7-8 and TRBJ2-5; D ambiguous. CDR3 size: 13 residues. Trimming left V 1 base short and J 2 bases short, with 5 bases between. From germline, CDR1 is SGHVS and CDR2 FQNEAQ. CDR3 coding DNA: TGTGCCAGCAGCTTAGTAGTACAAGAGACCCAGTACTTC. Its protein is CASSLVVQETQYF.

The V call is TRBV2, the J call TRBJ2-7, with D unclear. V dropped 1 base and J dropped 2 bases, with 6 bases sitting between them. CDR1 and CDR2 from the germline V gene are SNHLY and FYNNEI. This CDR3 has 13 residues. The CDR3 loop is CASSEGRTYEQYV. The CDR3 DNA reads TGTGCCAGCAGTGAAGGCAGAACCTACGAGCAGTACGTC.

This clonotype was recorded a few times. J is TRBJ1-6 and V is TRBV2, with 7 bases lining up with TRBD1. The CDR3 consists of 16 residues. J was trimmed by 9 bases and V by 4 bases; bases with no gene match: 12. CDR1 is SNHLY and CDR2 is FYNNEI in the germline V gene. The CDR3 region is CASSGRDRVESSPLHF. CDR3 DNA sequence: TGTGCCAGCAGTGGCAGAGACAGGGTAGAAAGTTCACCCCTCCACTTT.

This chain joins TRBV29-1 and TRBJ2-5, with 9 bases fitting TRBD1. CDR1 SQVTM and CDR2 ANQGSEA come from the germline V gene. This CDR3 contains 13 residues. Trimming at V came to 3 bases and at J to 5 bases, leaving 4 bases not matched to a gene. In DNA, the CDR3 is TGCAGCGTTGAGTGGGACAGGGATGAGACCCAGTACTTC. Its translation is CSVEWDRDETQYF.

V usage is TRBV6-4 and J usage is TRBJ2-2; 7 bases are shared with TRBD1. Germline trimming cut 7 bases from V and 1 base from J; bases unmatched to any gene: 3. CDR1 is MRHNA and CDR2 is SNTAGT in the germline V gene. CDR3 size: 14 residues. This CDR3 is CASIRQGNTGELFF. The DNA of the CDR3 is TGTGCCAGCATCCGACAGGGGAACACCGGGGAGCTGTTTTTT.

V usage is TRBV3-1 and J usage is TRBJ2-3; 9 nucleotides align to TRBD1. V trimming: 0 bases; J trimming: 4 bases; junction bases outside the gene matches: 5. CDR1 is LGHDT, CDR2 YNNKEL, per germline (reference sequence). The CDR3 covers 16 residues. The CDR3 DNA reads TGTGCCAGCAGCCAAGATCGGGACAGGGCCTCAGATACGCAGTATTTT. Translated: CASSQDRDRASDTQYF.

This rearrangement joins TRBV5-1 to TRBJ2-3; 9 nucleotides match TRBD2. Per the germline V gene, CDR1 is SGHRS and CDR2 is YFSETQ. The CDR3 is made up of 13 amino acids. The junction had 6 bases not matched to a gene; V was cut back by 0 bases and J by 13 bases. The CDR3 protein is CASSLELAGGKYF. Written as DNA, the CDR3 is TGCGCCAGCAGCTTGGAATTGGCGGGGGGGAAGTATTTT.

In this sample, this clonotype turned up a few times. The chain joins TRBV4-1 to TRBJ1-1; 10 nucleotides agree with TRBD1. Germline loops: CDR1 MGHRA, CDR2 YSYEKL. V lost 1 base, J lost 4 bases, and 12 bases stayed unmatched. CDR3 length: 18 amino acids. Here the CDR3 reads CASSQGPGQGPKGTEAFF. CDR3 sequence (DNA): TGCGCCAGCAGCCAAGGCCCGGGACAGGGGCCGAAGGGCACTGAAGCTTTCTTT.

The CDR3 spells CASSYEGTGFGDTQYF. The CDR3 DNA follows: TGTGCCAGCAGTTACGAGGGGACAGGGTTTGGAGATACGCAGTATTTT. The V call is TRBV6-5, the J call TRBJ2-3; 9 positions agree with TRBD1. Germline V gives CDR1 MNHEY, CDR2 SVGAGI. V was pared by 2 bases and J by 5 bases, with 8 bases of the junction left unmatched. The CDR3 runs to 16 residues.

CDR3 protein: CASSRGQGRSRETQYF. The CDR3 nucleotides are TGTGCCAGCAGTCGTGGTCAGGGGCGAAGTCGAGAGACCCAGTACTTC. The rearrangement joins TRBV7-2 to TRBJ2-5; weak D call: TRBD1 (6 bases). The germline V gene has CDR1 SGHTA and CDR2 FQGNSA. Trimming removed 6 bases from V and 4 bases from J, with 21 bases in between. The CDR3 length is 16 residues.

This clonotype has just a few counts. The gene calls are TRBV27 and TRBJ2-7, with a possible D match to TRBD2 (6 bases). In germline, CDR1 is MNHEY, CDR2 SMNVEV (reference sequence). V was trimmed by 4 bases and J by 3 bases, leaving 16 bases between them. This CDR3 comprises 15 residues. The CDR3 protein is CASSSLEGRLYEQYF. In DNA, the CDR3 is TGTGCCAGCAGTTCGTTAGAGGGGAGGCTCTACGAGCAGTACTTC.

Sample share makes this clonotype large (0.1 to 1%). The rearrangement uses TRBV7-3 and TRBJ2-1; no firm D call. The CDR3 runs 12 residues. Trimming removed 5 bases from V and 10 bases from J, with 12 bases in between. Germline CDR1 reads SGHTA; CDR2 reads FQGTGA. CDR3 DNA: TGTGCCAGCAGCGCCACCCTGGGCGAGCAGTTCTTC. Protein: CASSATLGEQFF.

J is TRBJ1-1 and V is TRBV6-5; possible D gene TRBD1, 5 bases. Germline CDR1 is MNHEY and CDR2 is SVGAGI. This CDR3 spans 15 amino acids. Trimming removed 5 bases from V and 4 bases from J, with 17 bases in between. The DNA for the CDR3 is TGTGCCAGCAGTCGACGCGTGGGGCCGGTCACTGAAGCTTTCTTT. This translates into CASSRRVGPVTEAFF.

The chain uses TRBV4-1 and TRBJ2-7, with a weak D call TRBD1 (6 bases). Trimming left V 1 base short and J 6 bases short, with 13 bases between. The CDR3 runs to 14 residues. Germline V gene lookup returns CDR1 MGHRA and CDR2 YSYEKL. CDR3 in DNA: TGCGCCAGCAGCCAAGCCCCGACAGGCCGCGAGCAGTACTTC. Translated, it gives CASSQAPTGREQYF.

The chain uses TRBV20-1 and TRBJ2-4; no definite D call. The CDR3 length is 14 residues. V was pared by 0 bases and J by 0 bases, with 6 bases between. Germline V gives CDR1 DFQATT, CDR2 SNEGSKA (reference sequence). CDR3 nucleotides: TGCAGTGCTAGAGATCCGCTAGCCAAAAACATTCAGTACTTC. This sequence encodes CSARDPLAKNIQYF.

In its sample, this clonotype was seen a few times. V gene TRBV5-1 combines with J gene TRBJ1-1; no clear D. Germline CDR1 and CDR2: SGHRS and YFSETQ. The CDR3 spans 14 residues. V lost 0 bases to trimming and J lost 4 bases, with 10 bases between them. The CDR3 sequence is CASSLDVWGTEAFF. The CDR3 DNA reads TGCGCCAGCAGCTTGGACGTTTGGGGCACTGAAGCTTTCTTT.

This clonotype turned up a few times. This rearrangement joins TRBV4-1 to TRBJ1-2, with 8 bases matching TRBD1. The germline CDR1 and CDR2 sequences are MGHRA and YSYEKL. V was clipped by 3 bases and J by 7 bases; unmatched bases: 7. This CDR3 is built from 14 residues. The chain's CDR3 is CASSHPGQGTGYTF. CDR3 in DNA: TGCGCCAGCAGCCATCCCGGACAGGGAACTGGCTACACCTTC.

This chain links TRBV19 with TRBJ1-5; weak D call: TRBD1 (5 bases). Germline-derived CDR1 and CDR2 are LNHDA and SQIVND (reference sequence). CDR3 size: 13 residues. V lost 7 bases to trimming and J lost 4 bases, with 11 bases between them. CDR3 loop: CASTVQANQPQHF. Here the CDR3 DNA reads TGTGCCAGTACTGTACAGGCTAATCAGCCCCAGCATTTT. The full variable domain, with the rest looked up from reference TRBV19 and TRBJ1-5, is DGGITQSPKYLFRKEGQNVTLSCEQNLNHDAMYWYRQDPGQGLRLIYYSQIVNDFQKGDIAEGYSVSREKKESFPLTVTSAQKNPTAFYLCASTVQANQPQHFGDGTRLSIL.

This clonotype was found many times. The V call is TRBV7-2, the J call TRBJ1-2; TRBD1 matches at 11 bases. Germline V gene lookup returns CDR1 SGHTA and CDR2 FQGNSA. V trimming: 5 bases; J trimming: 5 bases; junction bases outside the gene matches: 4. The CDR3 spans 14 residues. CDR3 loop: CASSPGQGAYGYTF. The CDR3 DNA sequence: TGTGCCAGCAGCCCTGGACAGGGGGCGTATGGCTACACCTTC.

This clonotype came up a few times. The chain carries TRBV7-3 and TRBJ2-1; 10 nucleotides match TRBD2. This CDR3 has 15 amino acids. V was pared by 0 bases and J by 6 bases, with 2 bases of the junction left unmatched. Germline CDR1 is SGHTA and CDR2 is FQGTGA. The CDR3 bases are TGTGCCAGCAGCTTAACTAGCGGGGGGTTCAATGAGCAGTTCTTC. Its translation is CASSLTSGGFNEQFF.

This clonotype occurred a few times. V gene TRBV6-5 combines with J gene TRBJ2-5; weak D call: TRBD2 (5 bases). Germline lookup yields CDR1 MNHEY and CDR2 SVGAGI. The CDR3 runs to 15 residues. V lost 4 bases and J lost 3, with 15 bases in between. CDR3 bases: TGTGCCAGCAGTTCAATGGGCGAGGGAGAAGAGACCCAGTACTTC. This codes for CASSSMGEGEETQYF.

This rearrangement joins TRBV12-3 or TRBV12-4 to TRBJ2-1, with TRBD1 matching 8 bases. V shed 5 bases, J shed 15 bases, and the junction held 12 bases outside the gene matches. This CDR3 is 13 amino acids long. The CDR3 bases are TGTGCCAGCAGTGCCAGGGGGCGAAGGGTTGCGTTCTTC. This translates into CASSARGRRVAFF.

The table lists this clonotype with a few counts. The chain couples TRBV5-5 to TRBJ2-7, with a tentative D call TRBD1 (5 bases). Germline loops: CDR1 SGHKS, CDR2 YYEKEE (reference sequence). The CDR3 has 13 residues. Trimming took 2 bases from V and 5 from J, leaving 11 bases between them. CDR3 nucleotides: TGTGCCAGCAGCTTATTTGGGGCCAACGAGCAGTACGTC. This codes for CASSLFGANEQYV.

This clonotype has more than one count but fewer than ten. The genes are TRBV7-2 and TRBJ1-3; unclear D gene. The CDR3 consists of 17 residues. Germline CDR1 is SGHTA and CDR2 is FQGNSA. V was shortened by 2 bases and J by 3 bases, with 17 bases between the two germline ends. CDR3 nucleotide sequence: TGTGCCAGCAGCTTACGGCCTCCCGGCAGCGGTGGAAACACCATATATTTT. It yields the protein CASSLRPPGSGGNTIYF.

The chain uses TRBV9 and TRBJ1-5; the D gene is possibly TRBD1 (5 bases). The ends were cut back, 0 bases at V and 3 bases at J, with 10 bases in the middle. CDR1 SGDLS and CDR2 YYNGEE come from the germline V gene. The CDR3 length is 15 residues. CDR3 loop: CASSVDGGSNQPQHF. CDR3 DNA sequence: TGTGCCAGCAGCGTAGATGGGGGGTCCAATCAGCCCCAGCATTTT.

This clonotype was found a few times. The V and J genes are TRBV12-3 or TRBV12-4 and TRBJ1-6, with TRBD1 as a possible D gene (6 bases). Trimming removed 5 bases from V and 13 bases from J, with 18 bases in between. The CDR3 covers 14 residues. In nucleotides, the CDR3 is TGTGCCAGCAGTGGATTAATATGGGGGGCTCCCCTCCACTTT. Protein product: CASSGLIWGAPLHF.

Turning to this clonotype: No conserved phenylalanine or tryptophan is present at the end of the CDR3, so a read error is the likely explanation. This chain's CDR3 is CASSEFYRGETQYL. CDR3 in DNA: TGTGCCAGCAGTGAATTTTACAGGGGAGAGACCCAGTACTTA. The chain has TRBV25-1 and TRBJ2-5; 7 bases fit TRBD1. CDR3 length: 14 residues. CDR1 and CDR2 (germline): MGHDK, SYGVNS. Trimming took 1 base from V and 4 from J; bases not matched to a gene: 3.

The chain has TRBV10-3 and TRBJ1-5; D might be TRBD1 (6 bases). The CDR3 is 12 residues long. The germline CDR1 and CDR2 sequences are ENHRY and SYGVKD. Trimming left V 8 bases short and J 6 bases short, with 11 bases between. For the CDR3, the DNA is TGTGCCATCGGGGCAGGGGTTCAGCCCCAGCATTTT. This sequence encodes CAIGAGVQPQHF.